The next 4 T cell receptor beta chains were all read from a single sample in a study of cytomegalovirus exposure and HLA in healthy donors. Produced via immunoSEQ multiplex PCR; TCRdb's table is partial and in-frame only. Of tens of thousands of clones listed, 85% to 90% are singletons. The material sequenced was PBMCs. The receptors were gathered from a woman between 18 and 29 years old in good health and CMV-seronegative.

This sequence joins TRBV6-1 and TRBJ2-1; maybe TRBD2 (8 bases). The germline V gene has CDR1 MNHNS and CDR2 SASEGT. The CDR3 totals 17 residues. Trimming stripped 4 bases from V and 8 bases from J, with 24 bases between. The CDR3 protein is CASSAFTGVAGRDEQFF. The CDR3, as DNA: TGTGCCAGCAGTGCCTTTACAGGGGTAGCGGGACGCGATGAGCAGTTCTTC.

This sequence joins TRBV5-1 and TRBJ1-1; D is unclear. The V gene lost 4 bases and the J gene lost 1 base, with 8 bases spanning the gap. This CDR3 is 13 amino acids long. Germline V gives CDR1 SGHRS, CDR2 YFSETQ. The CDR3 sequence: CASSVQPNTEAFF. DNA for the CDR3: TGCGCCAGCAGCGTACAACCGAACACTGAAGCTTTCTTT. Looking up the rest from reference TRBV5-1 and TRBJ1-1 gives the full variable domain: KAGVTQTPRYLIKTRGQQVTLSCSPISGHRSVSWYQQTPGQGLQFLFEYFSETQRNKGNFPGRFSGRQFSNSRSEMNVSTLELGDSALYLCASSVQPNTEAFFGQGTRLTVV.

This chain links TRBV6-5 with TRBJ1-3, with D perhaps TRBD1 (5 bases). Between the trimmed V and J ends, which lost 6 bases and 4 bases, there was a span of 13 bases. The CDR3 extends over 14 amino acids. CDR1 and CDR2 (germline): MNHEY, SVGAGI. CDR3 DNA sequence: TGTGCCAGCAGCCCCCGACAGTGGGGAAACACCATATATTTT. Translating it yields CASSPRQWGNTIYF.

The chain links TRBV7-2 to TRBJ1-2, with 7 bases identical to TRBD1. The junction had 7 bases not matched to a gene; V was cut back by 4 bases and J by 8 bases. Germline V gene lookup returns CDR1 SGHTA and CDR2 FQGNSA. The CDR3 runs to 13 residues. The CDR3 bases are TGTGCCAGCAGCTCGCCAAACAGGGGAGGCTACACCTTC. Encoded protein: CASSSPNRGGYTF.